These 10 T cell receptor beta chains were sequenced from one sample in a study of T cells in Graves' hyperthyroidism and ophthalmopathy. TCR beta CDR3 region amplification was performed from RNA transcripts. RT-PCR in the first round (using the HTBI primer set) targeted the TCR CDR3. TCRdb re-derived calls from the multiplex PCR reads in MiXCR, one entry per CDR3 protein. The sample consists of 370,000 or so distinct CDR3 sequences, roughly 25% of them appearing once. The specimen sequenced was blood. All receptors derive from a man aged 45 to 65 with Graves' hyperthyroidism.

This clonotype was recorded many times. The genes are TRBV6-1 and TRBJ2-6; tentative D call: TRBD2 (6 bases). The germline gives CDR1 MNHNS, CDR2 SASEGT. The CDR3 runs to 16 residues. Trimming left V 5 bases short and J 1 base short, with 12 bases between. The CDR3 DNA reads as TGTGCCAGCAGTTGGCCCGGGGGATCTGGGGCCAACGTCCTGACTTTC. Its protein product is CASSWPGGSGANVLTF.

This rearrangement joins TRBV19 to TRBJ1-5; D might be TRBD1 (6 bases). This CDR3 comprises 15 residues. Germline V gene lookup returns CDR1 LNHDA and CDR2 SQIVND (reference sequence). The V and J ends lost 0 bases and 3 bases respectively, with 9 bases between them. The CDR3 nucleotides read TGTGCCAGTAGTATAGACAGGGGTAACAATCAGCCCCAGCATTTT. It translates to CASSIDRGNNQPQHF.

The chain has TRBV10-3 and TRBJ2-7, with 12 bases aligning to TRBD2. Germline V gives CDR1 ENHRY, CDR2 SYGVKD. V lost 6 bases to trimming and J lost 7 bases; unmatched junction nucleotides: 7. This CDR3 has 14 amino acids. The CDR3 DNA reads as TGTGCCATCAGCCCGACTAGCGGGAGTGTTGAGCAGTACTTC. Its protein product is CAISPTSGSVEQYF.

This clonotype was observed once. The rearrangement joins TRBV7-4 to TRBJ1-4; 9 bases line up with TRBD1. Trimming removed 7 bases from V and 8 bases from J; junction bases left unmatched: 11. Germline CDR1 SGHVT, CDR2 SQSDAQ. The length of the CDR3 is 15 residues. The CDR3 protein is CASTSEGTGREKLFF. CDR3 nucleotides: TGTGCCAGCACCTCCGAAGGGACAGGGCGGGAAAAACTGTTTTTT. The full variable domain, rest sourced from reference TRBV7-4 and TRBJ1-4, is GAGVSQSPRYKVAKRGRDVALRCDSISGHVTLYWYRQTLGQGSEVLTYSQSDAQRDKSGRPSGRFSAERPERSVSTLKIQRTEQGDSAVYLCASTSEGTGREKLFFGSGTQLSVL.

This clonotype has a count of ten or more. The rearrangement joins TRBV2 to TRBJ2-3; 7 bases map to TRBD2. CDR1 SNHLY and CDR2 FYNNEI come from the germline V gene. CDR3 length: 15 amino acids. V was clipped by 2 bases and J by 7 bases; unmatched bases: 9. The CDR3 nucleotides are TGTGCCAGCAGTGAAATGCCGCGGGAGCATTATACGCAGTATTTT. It specifies CASSEMPREHYTQYF.

This sequence joins TRBV12-3 or TRBV12-4 and TRBJ2-5; 9 nucleotides line up with TRBD2. The V and J ends lost 3 bases and 5 bases, in that order; junction bases with no gene match: 7. The CDR3 has 15 residues. Here the CDR3 DNA reads TGTGCCAGCAGTTTGCTGGCGGGAGGGTTGGAGACCCAGTACTTC. Amino acid sequence: CASSLLAGGLETQYF.

This rearrangement joins TRBV4-1 to TRBJ2-5; possibly TRBD1 for D (5 bases). The V gene lost 0 bases and the J gene lost 5 bases, with 13 bases spanning the gap. The germline V gene has CDR1 MGHRA and CDR2 YSYEKL. The CDR3 is 15 residues long. The CDR3 bases are TGCGCCAGCAGCCAAGACTCGCGGACACGGGAGACCCAGTACTTC. Encoded protein: CASSQDSRTRETQYF.

This clonotype was seen ten or more times. The chain recombines TRBV18 with TRBJ1-1; D might be TRBD1 (6 bases). Germline V CDR1 and CDR2: KGHSH, LQKENI. This CDR3 is built from 13 residues. Trimming shortened V by 2 bases and J by 7 bases, and 11 bases separated the two germline ends. The CDR3 protein is CASSPYEDSEAFF. The CDR3 DNA sequence: TGTGCCAGCTCACCATACGAGGACAGTGAAGCTTTCTTT. Variable domain in full (rest from reference TRBV18 and TRBJ1-1): NAGVMQNPRHLVRRRGQEARLRCSPMKGHSHVYWYRQLPEEGLKFMVYLQKENIIDESGMPKERFSAEFPKEGPSILRIQQVVRGDSAAYFCASSPYEDSEAFFGQGTRLTVV.

V and J are TRBV7-2 and TRBJ2-2; the D gene is possibly TRBD1 (7 bases). Trimming left V 1 base short and J 5 bases short, with 11 bases between. CDR3 length: 15 residues. Germline assignment: CDR1 SGHTA and CDR2 FQGNSA. The CDR3 DNA sequence: TGTGCCAGCAGCTTAGATTCAGGGGGGACCGGGGAGCTGTTTTTT. This codes for CASSLDSGGTGELFF.

This clonotype occurred many times. The rearrangement uses TRBV7-9 and TRBJ2-5, with TRBD2 as a possible D gene (5 bases). The germline V gene encodes CDR1 SEHNR and CDR2 FQNEAQ (reference sequence). This CDR3 is 13 amino acids long. Trimming shortened V by 5 bases and J by 1 base, and 8 bases separated the two germline ends. The CDR3 loop reads CASSPGTQETQYF. The CDR3 DNA is TGTGCCAGCAGCCCGGGAACCCAAGAGACCCAGTACTTC.